The clone carrying this T cell receptor beta chain has a single count. Sequencing used immunoSEQ multiplex PCR; TCRdb keeps in-frame clones, though not all of them. The data hold about 230,000 clones, with 83% observed a single time. The data originate from a study of blood T cell repertoires in COVID-19. The V end lost 6 bases, the J end lost 5 bases, and 17 bases lay between the germline ends. Germline CDR1 reads MDHEN; CDR2 reads SYDVKM. The CDR3 sequence is 15 residues long. This clonotype originated in a woman aged 45 to 65 with acute or convalescent COVID-19. The chain combines TRBV28 with TRBJ1-5, with a weak D call TRBD1 (5 bases). Source material: peripheral blood. The CDR3 loop is CASSSLRRGDQPQHF. The CDR3 nucleotides are TGTGCCAGCAGCTCCCTTCGGAGGGGCGATCAGCCCCAGCATTTT.